The sequence of this TCR beta chain was determined in a study of regulatory T cells in long-lasting Graves disease. Assembly of TCR beta libraries relied on iRepertoire HTBI primers together with Arm-PCR of CDR3 regions. Using its own MiXCR run on the multiplex PCR reads, TCRdb lists one record per CDR3 protein. The sample holds 650,000 to 850,000 distinct CDR3 sequences, approximately 31% seen once. V was pared by 4 bases and J by 0 bases, with 13 bases between. Germline CDR1 LGHNA, CDR2 YNFKEQ. This CDR3 is built from 15 residues. The time point is: persistent/refractory GD, antithyroid drugs over 5 years with positive TRAb. There was RNA extracted from PBMCs, and the TCR library was made from it.

Sequenced material: peripheral blood mononuclear cells (PBMCs), taken when the disease was refractory, from a patient treated with antithyroid drugs. The chain employs TRBV4-2 and TRBJ2-7, with a tentative D call TRBD2 (5 bases). The sequence was obtained from a female donor with Graves disease. The CDR3 spells CASSPSVASSYEQYF. The CDR3 nucleotides are TGTGCCAGCAGCCCCTCTGTAGCGAGCTCCTACGAGCAGTACTTC.